The present T cell receptor beta chain was sequenced within a study of beta chain features in type 1 diabetes. Investigators reverse transcribed all isolated RNA, so they sequenced expressed TCRB transcripts. Measured with immunoSEQ multiplex PCR; TCRdb has only the in-frame clones, and not every one. The sample records about 140,000 clones, about 7% being singletons. Trimming took 5 bases from V and 5 from J, leaving 4 bases between them. CDR1 and CDR2 (germline): MDHEN, SYDVKM. This CDR3 contains 10 residues. Many counts were recorded for this clone. In all sorted populations, purity surpassed 98%. Specimen: central memory CD4+ T cells from blood. The TCR originated in a woman aged 25 to 39 in good health. The chain carries TRBV28 and TRBJ2-7; no definite D call. The chain's CDR3 is CASSVNEQYF. CDR3 bases: TGTGCCAGCAGTGTCAACGAGCAGTACTTC.